Below, 15 T cell receptor beta chains from the same sample are listed, as sequenced in a study of blood T cell repertoires in COVID-19. Assay: immunoSEQ multiplex PCR; the TCRdb copy retains only in-frame clones and omits some. The sample has more than 350,000 clones; roughly 84% are singletons. Sequencing was carried out using PBMCs or T cells enriched from blood (not recorded which). These receptors were obtained from a woman aged 18-29 years who had been exposed to COVID-19.

The chain is built from TRBV5-4 and TRBJ2-1; no firm D call. Germline loops: CDR1 SGHNT, CDR2 YYREEE (reference sequence). V gave up 0 bases and J gave up 6 bases, with 7 bases separating them. The CDR3 is 13 amino acids. This chain's CDR3 is CASSLGLVNEQFF. As DNA, the CDR3 is TGTGCCAGCAGCTTGGGGCTAGTCAATGAGCAGTTCTTC.

V usage is TRBV30 and J usage is TRBJ2-7; TRBD1 is a possible D gene (6 bases). The CDR3 totals 14 residues. With 2 bases removed from V and 1 base from J, the gap between germline ends came to 12 bases. Germline assignment: CDR1 GTSNPN and CDR2 SVGIG (reference sequence). The CDR3 sequence: CAWSSEQGSYEQYF. The CDR3, as DNA: TGTGCCTGGAGTTCGGAACAGGGTTCCTACGAGCAGTACTTC.

This sequence joins TRBV10-3 and TRBJ1-2; maybe TRBD1 (6 bases). Germline V lookup: CDR1 ENHRY, CDR2 SYGVKD. The CDR3 extends over 16 amino acids. V was clipped by 2 bases and J by 3 bases, with 16 bases between them. The DNA of the CDR3 is TGTGCCATCAGTGAGCTTAAGACAGGTCTCCACTATGGCTACACCTTC. Translation gives CAISELKTGLHYGYTF.

V usage is TRBV9 and J usage is TRBJ2-1, with D maybe TRBD1 (7 bases). CDR1 and CDR2 (germline): SGDLS, YYNGEE. Trimming removed 0 bases from V and 10 bases from J, with 11 bases in between. The CDR3 has 13 amino acids. The CDR3 DNA reads TGTGCCAGCAGCGTAGAACAGGGGAGGGAGCAGTTCTTC. This translates into CASSVEQGREQFF.

The count of this clone is one. The chain couples TRBV2 to TRBJ2-7; D unresolved. Trimming cost V 6 bases and J 6 bases, with 9 bases left between them. The V gene's germline CDR1 is SNHLY and CDR2 FYNNEI. This CDR3 contains 11 residues. The CDR3 loop is CASRLSGEQYF. CDR3 in DNA: TGTGCCAGCAGACTTAGTGGCGAGCAGTACTTC.

The chain has TRBV5-1 and TRBJ1-2, with a weak D call TRBD1 (6 bases). The CDR3 is 15 residues long. With 4 bases removed from V and 4 bases from J, the gap between germline ends came to 17 bases. Germline V CDR1 and CDR2: SGHRS, YFSETQ. The chain's CDR3 is CASSVLGQPAYGYTF. The CDR3, as DNA: TGCGCCAGCAGCGTACTCGGACAGCCAGCCTATGGCTACACCTTC.

The V and J genes are TRBV7-2 and TRBJ2-1; 16 bases agree with TRBD2. J was trimmed by 4 bases and V by 5 bases; bases with no gene match: 11. The CDR3 contains 19 residues. Germline loops: CDR1 SGHTA, CDR2 FQGNSA. DNA for the CDR3: TGTGCCAGCAGCCCTATGCTGGGACTAGCGGGAGGGTCATACAATGAGCAGTTCTTC. The encoded protein is CASSPMLGLAGGSYNEQFF.

The CDR3: CASSFIRAGGPYGELFF. The CDR3 bases are TGTGCCAGCAGCTTCATCAGAGCGGGGGGGCCCTACGGGGAGCTGTTTTTT. The chain has TRBV7-3 and TRBJ2-2; 10 nucleotides line up with TRBD2. The length of the CDR3 is 17 residues. J gave up 7 bases and V 3 bases, and 11 bases lay outside the gene matches. CDR1 is SGHTA and CDR2 is FQGTGA in the germline V gene.

The chain links TRBV29-1 to TRBJ2-6; 10 bases align to TRBD1. Trimming removed 4 bases from V and 1 base from J; junction bases left unmatched: 7. This CDR3 contains 17 residues. Looked up from germline, CDR1 is SQVTM and CDR2 is ANQGSEA. CDR3 coding DNA: TGCAGCGTTGCCCCCGGGACAGGGGAGTCTGGGGCCAACGTCCTGACTTTC. It is translated as CSVAPGTGESGANVLTF.

As for this clone: Other DNA sequences in the sample encode the same CDR3. J is TRBJ1-5 and V is TRBV6-5; no firm D call. The CDR3 contains 14 residues. Germline V CDR1 and CDR2: MNHEY, SVGAGI. V was shortened by 2 bases and J by 3 bases, with 8 bases between the two germline ends. As DNA, the CDR3 is TGTGCCAGCAGTTACGGGCCCTCCAATCAGCCCCAGCATTTT. Its protein product is CASSYGPSNQPQHF.

The genes are TRBV19 and TRBJ1-1; possible D gene TRBD1, 6 bases. This CDR3 region has 15 residues. Germline CDR1 LNHDA, CDR2 SQIVND (reference sequence). V lost 6 bases to trimming and J lost 2 bases, with 16 bases between them. CDR3 nucleotide sequence: TGTGCCAGTAGGGTAACCGGGACAAAAAACACTGAAGCTTTCTTT. This gives the protein CASRVTGTKNTEAFF.

This chain connects TRBV5-5 to TRBJ2-7; D gene unclear. V was shortened by 2 bases and J by 6 bases, with 9 bases between the two germline ends. Germline lookup yields CDR1 SGHKS and CDR2 YYEKEE (reference sequence). The CDR3 consists of 12 residues. The CDR3 DNA follows: TGTGCCAGCAGCTTAGTCTCGCGCGAGCAGTACTTC. Translating gives CASSLVSREQYF. The full variable domain, rest sourced from reference TRBV5-5 and TRBJ2-7, is DAGVTQSPTHLIKTRGQQVTLRCSPISGHKSVSWYQQVLGQGPQFIFQYYEKEERGRGNFPDRFSARQFPNYSSELNVNALLLGDSALYLCASSLVSREQYFGPGTRLTVT.

The sample holds one count of this clone. V and J are TRBV24-1 and TRBJ1-2; a weak D match, TRBD1 (5 bases). The V gene lost 7 bases and the J gene lost 5 bases, with 16 bases spanning the gap. Germline CDR1 reads KGHDR; CDR2 reads SFDVKD. The CDR3 runs 14 residues. The CDR3 reads CATSKAGSGYGYTF. CDR3 in DNA: TGTGCCACCAGCAAAGCAGGGTCTGGGTATGGCTACACCTTC.

This sequence joins TRBV28 and TRBJ1-1; D call uncertain. Trimming stripped 11 bases from V and 1 base from J, with 8 bases between. The CDR3 spans 11 residues. Looked up from germline, CDR1 is MDHEN and CDR2 is SYDVKM. CDR3 in amino acids: CAASKNTEAFF. CDR3 sequence (DNA): TGTGCCGCCTCTAAGAACACTGAAGCTTTCTTT.

The V gene is TRBV23-1, the J gene TRBJ2-2, with 10 bases lining up with TRBD1. TRBV23-1 is placed among ORFs of uncertain function. J gave up 3 bases and V 0 bases, and 1 base lay outside the gene matches. The CDR3 consists of 16 residues. CDR3 residues: CASSQSDRGDTGELFF. For the CDR3, the DNA is TGCGCCAGCAGTCAATCGGACAGGGGGGACACCGGGGAGCTGTTTTTT.